This entry describes one TCR beta chain. It lacks a known antigen. One base away there is no much larger clone; base qualities are not given. This sample was included in a study of cytomegalovirus exposure and HLA in healthy donors (TCRdb year 2017). General notes on the study: In an earlier analysis of 587 of the donors, about 270 Gb of sequence data and 90 million to 130 million unique TCR beta sequences from 180 million or so T cells were reported. Roughly 5 DR-DQ haplotypes were handled as single units for association and clustering, since linkage in the cohort was strong. Donor age, sex, ethnicity and CMV serostatus were compiled alongside the repertoire data. Along with the roughly 670-subject first cohort, a separate validation cohort of around 120 different subjects was used. High-throughput TCR immunosequencing, statistical association of individual TCRs with disease status, and machine learning were combined to predict cytomegalovirus infection status. Class I and class II HLA loci were covered by the typing at four-digit resolution. Among 398 genotyped donors of the cohort, an average of approximately 250,000 unique TCR beta nucleotide sequences were sequenced per donor, 15% to 20% of them non-productive. The study used immunosequencing to profile the T cell repertoires of approximately 690 subjects and linked those repertoires to cytomegalovirus serostatus. A later analysis re-examined previously published TCR beta repertoires from roughly 650 donors and added high-resolution HLA genotyping to investigate patterns of TCR occurrence. The later analysis used no new phenotypic data to find candidate immune exposures, relying instead on TCR beta sequences and their occurrence across donors. In an earlier analysis of 500 to 650 of the donors, high-throughput TCR beta sequencing was used to judge whether each TCR beta V gene segment behaved as functional or pseudogenic. The genetic ancestry cluster associated with self-reported Caucasian donors included roughly 84% of the 398 genotyped donors. In a later genetic analysis, genome-wide SNP genotypes for about three fifths of the roughly 670 donors were used, and that subset was treated as a discovery cohort. About 300 gigabases of sequencing data and approximately 84 million unique TCR sequences were included in an early release covering under 650 HLA-typed donors. All discovery cohort repertoires had been generated on a single sequencing platform. The study aimed to test whether cataloging public T cell receptors could reveal signatures of past pathogen exposure. The number of donors typed differed by locus, with about 629-630 for A, B, C, DRB1 and DQB1, 522 for DQA1, 600 to 610 for DPA1, and approximately 470 for DPB1. Study-level results and caveats: Correlated functional status among segregating V segments might be attributable to linkage disequilibrium, but an unknown experimental factor could not be ruled out. The classifier was reported to diagnose cytomegalovirus status with high specificity and sensitivity in both the original cohort and the validation cohort. The study gave a list of roughly 150 TCR beta chains associated with cytomegalovirus. For the cohort, immune exposure information was limited to CMV serostatus. The cohort was sequenced for TCR beta chains only, and without alpha or paired-chain data the features that could be detected were limited. Several of the top co-occurrence clusters appeared to be linked to parvovirus B19, influenza, CMV and Epstein-Barr virus, according to a later analysis. A cluster of highly shared sequence variants was judged likely to be a technical artifact of the sequencing pipeline. Because HLA typing was unavailable for some donors at each locus, only the typed subset was used in association tests. According to a later analysis, most CMV-associated TCR beta chains appeared to be HLA-restricted, and the HLA associations seemed to be driven largely by CMV exposure. In a later analysis, HLA-associated TCR beta chains showed more clonal expansion and lower generation probabilities than non-associated chains that were equally common. The 87-base-pair reads could not distinguish some IMGT-functional V segments, including TRBV6-2 and TRBV6-3, so those segments were excluded. In a later analysis, some 17,000 TCR beta sequences were associated with specific HLA alleles at a false discovery rate of 0.05. A later genetic analysis associated a missense DCLRE1C variant with V-gene and J-gene trimming of TCR beta chains, and an independent cohort replicated the association. While some public TCRs were present in many individuals, most TCR sequences turned up only very rarely across donors. In a later analysis, TCR association rates were found to vary across HLA loci, with the most associated TCRs seen for DRB1 alleles and the fewest for HLA-C alleles. Compared with the approximately 720-donor mean, donors in an Asian-associated ancestry cluster had fewer N-insertions in productive TCRs, according to a later genetic analysis. An earlier analysis of approximately 570 of the donors showed that most TCR beta V segments appeared in productive rearrangements either about 90% or about 30% of the time, which broadly matched IMGT annotations. Over 15 rarely observed V segments, including chromosome 9 orphons, were excluded from the earlier analysis of several hundred of the donors because counts were too low. According to the authors, the approach could potentially be generalized to other disease states and immunological phenotypes. A further reported finding was that TCR beta sequences accurately predicted the HLA-A and HLA-B alleles for most subjects in the first cohort. Assigning TCR associations to individual alleles was difficult when HLA alleles, especially DR and DQ, strongly co-occurred. In vitro tests confirmed that a few of the cytomegalovirus-associated TCR beta chains recognize cytomegalovirus antigens. The presence/absence analyses assumed that sequencing depth was roughly uniform across donors, and that assumption may not be true.

In total, 666 healthy bone marrow donors made up the cohort. Cohort members were all nominally healthy when sampled, although unrecorded immune exposures were likely present. The donor tested CMV seropositive, placing the donor among the roughly 300 seropositive members of the cohort. A peripheral blood sample was collected from each donor, and TCR beta sequencing was performed on peripheral blood mononuclear cells. Genomic DNA extraction from the blood cell samples was performed with the Qiagen DNeasy Blood Extraction Kit. V gives up 6 bases and J gives up 1 base, and the segment between their germline ends measures 9 bases. The CDR3 runs 13 amino acids, cysteine and phenylalanine included. Just CDR3 DNA is preserved here, 39 bases in frame from base 1. CDR1 and CDR2 are drawn from the germline V gene: SNHLY, FYNNEI. Library prep was done by the immunoSEQ multiplex PCR assay. The multiplex PCR relied on a mix of 60 forward primers for TCR Vbeta segments and 13 reverse primers for TCR Jbeta segments. The CDR3 region of rearranged TCR beta genes was amplified from genomic DNA by a multiplex PCR assay. Amplified TCR beta libraries were sequenced as 87-base-pair reads on the Illumina HiSeq System. The authors' pipeline ran thus. In a later analysis, roughly 80 million unique TCR beta chains were counted across the 650 to 700 repertoires, and some 10 million of these chains were shared by at least two donors. Raw reads were error-corrected and collapsed into unique sequences by a nearest-neighbor algorithm in which closely related sequences were merged to remove PCR and sequencing errors. V, D and J gene segments were assigned by aligning CDR3 sequences to IMGT reference sequences. Each retained sequence needed at least a six-nucleotide match to both a V gene segment and a J gene segment. Rearrangements were called productive when the CDR3 lacked stop codons and stayed in frame with V and J; all others were non-productive. Following IMGT convention, CDR3 was defined as the stretch from the second conserved V-encoded cysteine to the conserved J-encoded phenylalanine. In an earlier analysis of roughly 580 of the donors, sequences lacking an unambiguous match to a single V gene segment were excluded. In an earlier analysis of some 590 of the donors, a V segment was called functional when productive rearrangements were above 56.7%, and segregating when the standard deviation between donors exceeded 5%. To diagnose cytomegalovirus status from the catalog of TCR beta chain sequences, a statistical classification framework was built. A later analysis assigned V and J genes by comparing TCR nucleotide sequences with IMGT/GENE-DB human TR gene sequences. Using the TCRdist pipeline, a later analysis assigned CDR3 sequences along with most-parsimonious VDJ recombination scenarios. In a later analysis, every TCR beta chain was defined by the combination of its CDR3 amino acid sequence and its V-gene family, and reads without a unique V-gene family were dropped. In a later analysis, fewer than 600 highly shared, low-generation-probability nucleotide sequences were removed to address suspected cross-contamination and a sequencing artifact. A later analysis calculated a clonal expansion index for each public chain from normalized within-repertoire ranks of inferred template counts. In a later analysis, generation probabilities were computed with a VDJ recombination model fitted to out-of-frame rearrangements, and the resulting probabilities were checked against IGoR. In a later analysis, TCR-TCR, TCR-HLA and TCR-CMV co-occurrence was scored with hypergeometric tests, and a repertoire-size bias correction was applied to TCR pairs. A later analysis estimated false discovery rates by permuting HLA or CMV assignments 20 times. In a later analysis, co-occurring TCRs were grouped using DBSCAN, with TCRdist sequence similarity added in when clustering inside HLA-allele-positive subsets. For co-occurrence clustering, repertoires with fewer than 30,000 or more than 120,000 public chains were excluded, along with about five repertoires with anomalous nucleotide sharing. The table was pulled from immuneACCESS by TCRdb, which kept in-frame rearrangements only. Such tables lose some clones; where checked, under half of the loss comes from unresolved V genes, and the rest has no known cause. V and J calls and clone size are copied from that table; D and trimming were computed from the DNA. Within this sample are 200,000 to 300,000 clones, with about 83% of them counted one time only. Roughly 2% of the sample lies in the top ten.

The chain joins TRBV2 to TRBJ1-1; there is no confident call for the D gene. Sample: PBMCs. This TCR was sampled from a woman aged 40 to 50 in good health and CMV-seropositive. The CDR3 loop reads CASRGEANTEAFF. The DNA sequence is as follows: TGTGCCAGCAGGGGTGAGGCGAACACTGAAGCTTTCTTT.